Listed here are 13 T cell receptor beta chains from one sample, sequenced in a study of response to subunit inactivated influenza vaccine. MiXCR was run by TCRdb on the RT-PCR reads, yielding one entry per CDR3 protein. In the table there are about 700,000 distinct CDR3 sequences, over 11% of which are singletons. Sequenced here: PBMCs from blood, sampled 14 to 15 days before vaccination. The receptors stem from a man between 45 and 60 years old who received an inactivated influenza vaccine.

The chain recombines TRBV11-2 with TRBJ2-4; D call uncertain. CDR1 SGHAT and CDR2 FQNNGV come from the germline V gene. The length of the CDR3 is 16 residues. Trimming took off 5 bases at V and 2 bases at J, with 16 bases between the two ends. In DNA form, the CDR3 reads TGTGCCAGCAGCCCGAACTCTTGGGGAACCAAAAACATTCAGTACTTC. It translates to CASSPNSWGTKNIQYF.

This clonotype occurred many times. This sequence joins TRBV12-3 or TRBV12-4 and TRBJ2-7, with D uncertain. The CDR3 is 14 amino acids. Trimming pared 2 bases from V and 1 base from J, leaving 9 bases between. The CDR3, as DNA: TGTGCCAGCAGTTTAAGTTGGCTGTCCTACGAGCAGTACTTC. Its protein product is CASSLSWLSYEQYF.

The V and J genes are TRBV2 and TRBJ2-1; D unresolved. Germline CDR1 SNHLY, CDR2 FYNNEI. The ends were cut back, 7 bases at V and 2 bases at J, with 15 bases in the middle. This CDR3 region has 15 residues. This CDR3 is CASNRDTPTYNEQFF. DNA for the CDR3: TGTGCCAGCAACCGAGACACGCCCACCTACAATGAGCAGTTCTTC.

This chain connects TRBV18 to TRBJ2-3, with D perhaps matching TRBD1 (5 bases). CDR3 size: 16 residues. Germline lookup yields CDR1 KGHSH and CDR2 LQKENI. V was pared by 3 bases and J by 3 bases, with 16 bases between. The CDR3 nucleotides are TGTGCCAGCTCACCCTCGGACATTATCCCGACAGATACGCAGTATTTT. As protein: CASSPSDIIPTDTQYF.

J is TRBJ1-1 and V is TRBV15; no firm D call. Germline CDR1 and CDR2: LNHNV and YYDKDF (reference sequence). Trimming took off 0 bases at V and 5 bases at J, with 13 bases between the two ends. The CDR3 runs to 15 residues. The chain's CDR3 is CATSRDPSRVTEAFF. DNA for the CDR3: TGTGCCACCAGCAGAGACCCTTCCAGAGTTACTGAAGCTTTCTTT. The entire variable domain, with the rest obtained from reference TRBV15 and TRBJ1-1, is as follows: DAMVIQNPRYQVTQFGKPVTLSCSQTLNHNVMYWYQQKSSQAPKLLFHYYDKDFNNEADTPDNFQSRRPNTSFCFLDIRSPGLGDTAMYLCATSRDPSRVTEAFFGQGTRLTVV.

The V call is TRBV20-1, the J call TRBJ2-1, with TRBD2 matching over 7 bases. V dropped 6 bases and J dropped 5; count of bases not matched to a gene: 10. This CDR3 comprises 14 residues. CDR1 DFQATT and CDR2 SNEGSKA come from the germline V gene (reference sequence). DNA of the CDR3: TGCAGTGCCCCCCCGGGGGGACGAGACAATGAGCAGTTCTTC. Its protein is CSAPPGGRDNEQFF.

Only a few counts were recorded for this clonotype. V and J are TRBV20-1 and TRBJ2-1, with D possibly being TRBD1 or TRBD2 (5 bases each). The CDR3 loop spans 14 amino acids. Trimming pared 5 bases from V and 3 bases from J, leaving 14 bases between. Per the germline V gene, CDR1 is DFQATT and CDR2 is SNEGSKA (reference sequence). CDR3 amino acids: CSASGARNYNEQFF. The CDR3 nucleotides are TGCAGTGCTTCCGGGGCACGGAACTACAATGAGCAGTTCTTC.

The chain recombines TRBV7-9 with TRBJ2-7; D gene uncertain. V gave up 0 bases and J gave up 6 bases, with 6 bases separating them. The CDR3 runs 12 residues. Germline CDR1 and CDR2: SEHNR and FQNEAQ (reference sequence). This CDR3 reads CASSLAQSEQYF. The CDR3 nucleotides are TGTGCCAGCAGCTTAGCGCAATCCGAGCAGTACTTC.

This clonotype has only a few counts. The V call is TRBV20-1, the J call TRBJ1-1; a weak D match, TRBD1 (6 bases). The V end was cut by 1 base, the J end by 0 bases, with 21 bases between. Germline V gene sequence: CDR1 DFQATT, CDR2 SNEGSKA (reference sequence). The CDR3 contains 18 residues. This CDR3 is CSARVNRDKVVMNTEAFF. For the CDR3, the DNA is TGCAGTGCTAGAGTTAACCGGGACAAGGTTGTTATGAACACTGAAGCTTTCTTT.

This clonotype was picked up a small number of times. This chain connects TRBV12-3 or TRBV12-4 to TRBJ2-1, with 11 bases lining up with TRBD2. The CDR3 loop spans 16 amino acids. V gave up 5 bases and J gave up 2 bases; unmatched junction bases: 5. The chain's CDR3 is CASSLILAGAYNEQFF. CDR3 DNA sequence: TGTGCCAGCAGTCTAATACTAGCGGGAGCCTACAATGAGCAGTTCTTC.

This clonotype was counted a few times. This chain links TRBV5-1 with TRBJ2-5; a possible D gene is TRBD1 (6 bases). V lost 5 bases to trimming and J lost 5 bases, with 16 bases between them. This CDR3 comprises 14 residues. CDR1 is SGHRS, CDR2 YFSETQ, per germline. CDR3 sequence reads: CASSVAGVSETQYF. The CDR3, as DNA: TGCGCCAGCAGTGTTGCAGGGGTTTCGGAGACCCAGTACTTC.

The chain is built from TRBV11-1 and TRBJ2-1, with 7 bases that match TRBD2. J gave up 7 bases and V 4 bases, and 19 bases lay outside the gene matches. The CDR3 runs to 18 residues. Germline assignment: CDR1 SGHAT and CDR2 FQDESV (reference sequence). The CDR3 DNA reads as TGTGCCAGCAGCTCAAAGCTAGCGGATCGGAGGGCGGTTAATGAGCAGTTCTTC. It yields the protein CASSSKLADRRAVNEQFF.

This clonotype turned up a few times. The rearrangement joins TRBV12-3 or TRBV12-4 to TRBJ1-5; no reliable D call. CDR3 length: 15 amino acids. V was pared by 3 bases and J by 0 bases, with 9 bases between. CDR3 bases: TGTGCCAGCAGTTTCTCCATTAATAGCAATCAGCCCCAGCATTTT. Amino acid sequence: CASSFSINSNQPQHF.